This T cell receptor beta chain derives from a study of blood T cells in healthy people across ages. This clonotype has more than one count but fewer than ten. Alongside a J-beta primer mix, a sample-barcoded 5' primer served in a second PCR lasting about 7 to 12 cycles. TCRdb re-called the 5' RACE reads with MiXCR, one entry per CDR3 protein. The data contain hundreds of thousands of distinct CDR3 sequences, roughly 24% of them singletons. The CDR3 is made up of 13 amino acids. From germline, CDR1 is MNHNY and CDR2 SVGAGI (reference sequence). The V end was cut by 4 bases, the J end by 5 bases, with 11 bases between. These sequences were also reported in another study, on T cells of mothers and their children.

This chain connects TRBV6-6 to TRBJ1-1; no firm D call. Source material: blood. This TCR was sampled from a boy between 5 and 17 years old in good health. The CDR3 loop reads CASSLGRKTEAFF. In DNA form, the CDR3 reads TGTGCCAGCAGTTTAGGACGGAAGACTGAAGCTTTCTTT.